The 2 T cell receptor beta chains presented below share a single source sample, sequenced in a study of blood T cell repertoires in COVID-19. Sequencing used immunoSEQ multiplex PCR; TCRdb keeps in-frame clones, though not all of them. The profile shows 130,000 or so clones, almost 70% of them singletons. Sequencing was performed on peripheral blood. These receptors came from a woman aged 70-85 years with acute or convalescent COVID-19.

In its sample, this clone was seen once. The CDR3 sequence is CATAEGERTEAFF. CDR3 bases: TGTGCCACCGCGGAGGGCGAACGCACTGAAGCTTTCTTT. J is TRBJ1-1 and V is TRBV10-3; D unresolved. Germline V gene data show CDR1 as ENHRY and CDR2 as SYGVKD. V lost 10 bases and J lost 4, with 16 bases in between. The CDR3 totals 13 residues.

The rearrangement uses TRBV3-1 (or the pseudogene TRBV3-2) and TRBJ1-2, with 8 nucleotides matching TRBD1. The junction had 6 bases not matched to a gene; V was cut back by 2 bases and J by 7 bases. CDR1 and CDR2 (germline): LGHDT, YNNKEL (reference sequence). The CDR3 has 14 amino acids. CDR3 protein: CASSQIDRGAGYTF. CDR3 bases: TGTGCCAGCAGCCAAATAGACAGGGGAGCTGGCTACACCTTC.